The 9 T cell receptor beta chains below come from one sample, sequenced in a study of blood T cells in healthy people across ages. A second PCR, run for roughly 7 to 11 cycles, used a sample-barcoded 5' primer plus a J-beta primer mix. TCRdb analysed the 5' RACE reads with MiXCR anew, one entry per CDR3 protein. This sample carries nearly 1 million distinct CDR3 sequences, approximately 50% of them seen once, and the ten largest clones take 20% to 25%. Sequencing was performed on blood. The receptors derive from an older woman in good health.

The chain recombines TRBV20-1 with TRBJ2-1; D might be TRBD1 (6 bases). Germline lookup yields CDR1 DFQATT and CDR2 SNEGSKA (reference sequence). The CDR3 length is 10 residues. CDR3 DNA: TGCACCCTAGACAGGAATGAGCAGTTCTTC. It yields the protein CTLDRNEQFF.

This sequence joins TRBV28 and TRBJ2-4; 13 bases match TRBD2. V lost 11 bases, J lost 0 bases, and 13 bases stayed unmatched. The CDR3 sequence is 18 residues long. The V gene's germline CDR1 is MDHEN and CDR2 SYDVKM. This chain's CDR3 is CAGGTSGILNIAKNIQYF. The CDR3 bases are TGTGCCGGGGGGACTAGCGGGATACTGAACATAGCCAAAAACATTCAGTACTTC.

This chain connects TRBV28 to TRBJ2-7; 9 nucleotides match TRBD2. Germline values: CDR1 MDHEN, CDR2 SYDVKM. V shed 9 bases and J 6 bases; nucleotides not matched to a gene: 12. The CDR3 has 14 amino acids. In DNA form, the CDR3 reads TGTGCCAGTGGGGGGGGGACTAGCTCCGGCGAGCAGTACTTC. Translated: CASGGGTSSGEQYF.

The V gene is TRBV30, the J gene TRBJ2-3; D not resolved. Germline CDR1 GTSNPN, CDR2 SVGIG (reference sequence). The V end lost 4 bases, the J end lost 2 bases, and 7 bases lay between the germline ends. The CDR3 is made up of 12 amino acids. CDR3 amino acids: CAWTSNTDTQYF. CDR3 bases: TGTGCCTGGACCTCGAACACAGATACGCAGTATTTT. Complete variable domain (other parts from reference TRBV30 and TRBJ2-3): SQTIHQWPATLVQPVGSPLSLECTVEGTSNPNLYWYRQAAGRGLQLLFYSVGIGQISSEVPQNLSASRPQDRQFILSSKKLLLSDSGFYLCAWTSNTDTQYFGPGTRLTVL.

The chain combines TRBV12-3 or TRBV12-4 with TRBJ2-2, with 8 bases lining up with TRBD2. This CDR3 is built from 14 residues. J gave up 5 bases and V 6 bases, and 5 bases lay outside the gene matches. This chain's CDR3 is CASSVGRVTGELFF. CDR3 DNA sequence: TGTGCCAGCAGCGTCGGGAGGGTGACCGGGGAGCTGTTTTTT.

About this clonotype: A much more abundant neighbour one base away suggests this may be a read error. The CDR3 region is CANSFRAGVYNEQFF. For the CDR3, the DNA is TGTGCCAACAGTTTCAGGGCGGGAGTGTACAATGAGCAGTTCTTC. The rearrangement links TRBV27 to TRBJ2-1, with TRBD2 identical over 7 bases. Germline lookup yields CDR1 MNHEY and CDR2 SMNVEV (reference sequence). The CDR3 has 15 amino acids.

V is TRBV20-1 and J is TRBJ1-1; the D gene is possibly TRBD1 (5 bases). V lost 2 bases to trimming and J lost 9 bases, with 13 bases between them. CDR3 length: 12 residues. Germline assignment: CDR1 DFQATT and CDR2 SNEGSKA (reference sequence). As DNA, the CDR3 is TGCAGTGCTAGATCAGACAGCGTTAAAGCTTTCTTT. Residues: CSARSDSVKAFF.

This clonotype appeared a single time. This sequence joins TRBV3-1 and TRBJ2-1; maybe TRBD2 (6 bases). Matching the DNA end better, TRBJ2-7 makes the J call doubtful. CDR3 length: 14 residues. CDR1 LGHDT and CDR2 YNNKEL come from the germline V gene (reference sequence). The CDR3, as DNA: TGTGCCAGCAGCCCCCAGCGGGTCTACAATGAGCAGTACTTC. Its translation is CASSPQRVYNEQYF.

Details on this clonotype: Compared with germline, one end of the junction differs, possibly owing to a read error. This chain joins TRBV29-1 and TRBJ1-4; D remains ambiguous. CDR1 is SQVTM, CDR2 ANQGSEA, per germline. The CDR3 runs to 11 residues. CDR3 in amino acids: CSVEESEKLFF. CDR3 nucleotide sequence: TGCAGCGTGGAAGAAAGTGAAAAACTGTTTTTT.